The 3 T cell receptor beta chains listed next were all sequenced from one sample in a study of cytomegalovirus exposure and HLA in healthy donors. With 60 Vbeta and 13 Jbeta primers, the PCR was carried out. Libraries were prepared by immunoSEQ multiplex PCR; TCRdb keeps only in-frame clonotypes and omits some of them. The data hold 90,000 to 120,000 clones, with about 68% observed a single time. The sample comprised PBMCs. These receptors came from a male donor in good health and CMV-seropositive.

This chain connects TRBV15 to TRBJ2-3, with TRBD2 identical over 12 bases. V shed 5 bases and J 5 bases; nucleotides not matched to a gene: 8. The germline gives CDR1 LNHNV, CDR2 YYDKDF (reference sequence). The CDR3 length is 16 residues. CDR3 in amino acids: CATSGLTSGGGDTQYF. For the CDR3, the DNA is TGTGCCACCAGCGGCTTGACTAGCGGGGGAGGAGATACGCAGTATTTT.

This clone was picked up a small number of times. Within the sample, other DNA sequences also encode this same CDR3. This chain uses TRBV5-1 with TRBJ2-3, with TRBD2 as a possible D gene (6 bases). This CDR3 contains 17 residues. Germline CDR1 and CDR2: SGHRS and YFSETQ. Trimming removed 3 bases at V and 4 bases at J, with 21 bases between. CDR3 in DNA: TGCGCCAGCAGCTGGCACTTTGGGGGGTTCCGGGCAGATACGCAGTATTTT. This translates into CASSWHFGGFRADTQYF.

The chain combines TRBV5-4 with TRBJ2-1; 14 positions match TRBD2. Losses at the gene ends were 4 bases for V and 6 bases for J; bases not matched to a gene: 3. Germline values: CDR1 SGHNT, CDR2 YYREEE (reference sequence). The CDR3 runs to 15 residues. CDR3 region: CASSPGTSGGNEQFF. The CDR3 DNA sequence: TGTGCCAGCAGCCCCGGGACTAGCGGGGGCAATGAGCAGTTCTTC. The variable domain in full, completed from reference TRBV5-4 and TRBJ2-1, reads ETGVTQSPTHLIKTRGQQVTLRCSSQSGHNTVSWYQQALGQGPQFIFQYYREEENGRGNFPPRFSGLQFPNYSSELNVNALELDDSALYLCASSPGTSGGNEQFFGPGTRLTVL.